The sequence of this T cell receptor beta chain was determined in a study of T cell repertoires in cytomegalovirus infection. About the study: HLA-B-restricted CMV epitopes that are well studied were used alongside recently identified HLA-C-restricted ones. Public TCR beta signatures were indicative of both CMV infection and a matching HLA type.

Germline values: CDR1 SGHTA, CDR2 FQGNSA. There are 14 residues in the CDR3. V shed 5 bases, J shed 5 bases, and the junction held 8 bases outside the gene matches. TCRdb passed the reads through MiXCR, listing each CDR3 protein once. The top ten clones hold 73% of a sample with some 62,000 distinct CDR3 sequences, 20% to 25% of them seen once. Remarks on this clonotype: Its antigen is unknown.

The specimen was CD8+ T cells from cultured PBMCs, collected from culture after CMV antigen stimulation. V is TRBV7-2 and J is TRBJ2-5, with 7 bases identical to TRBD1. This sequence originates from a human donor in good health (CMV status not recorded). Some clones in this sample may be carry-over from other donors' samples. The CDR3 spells CASSVPTGRETQYF. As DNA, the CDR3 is TGTGCCAGCAGCGTCCCGACAGGGCGCGAGACCCAGTACTTC.